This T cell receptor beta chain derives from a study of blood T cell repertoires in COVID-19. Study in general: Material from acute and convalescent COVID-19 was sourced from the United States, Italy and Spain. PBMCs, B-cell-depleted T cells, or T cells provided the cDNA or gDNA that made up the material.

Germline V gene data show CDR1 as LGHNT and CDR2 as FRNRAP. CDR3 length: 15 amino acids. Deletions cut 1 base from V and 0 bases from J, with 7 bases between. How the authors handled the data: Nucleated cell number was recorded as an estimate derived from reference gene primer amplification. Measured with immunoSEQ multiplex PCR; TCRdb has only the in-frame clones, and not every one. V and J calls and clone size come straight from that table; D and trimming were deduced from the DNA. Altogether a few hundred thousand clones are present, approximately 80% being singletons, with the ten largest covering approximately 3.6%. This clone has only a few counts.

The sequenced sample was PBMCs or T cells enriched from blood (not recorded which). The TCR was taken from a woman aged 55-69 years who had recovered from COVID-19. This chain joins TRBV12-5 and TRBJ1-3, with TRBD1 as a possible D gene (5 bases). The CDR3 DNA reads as TGTGCTAGTGGTTTGGGAGACAGCTCTGGAAACACCATATATTTT. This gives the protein CASGLGDSSGNTIYF.